This T cell receptor (beta chain) was sequenced during a study of a mutant IDH1 vaccine in newly diagnosed glioma. Time point indicated: baseline, week 1 (first vaccination visit). Specified treatment: pre-vaccination baseline after standard-of-care therapy. Profiling relied on immunoSEQ multiplex PCR, and the TCRdb table lists in-frame clones only, not all of them. The data show 98,000 or so clones, with about 90% seen just once and less than 0.65% held by the top ten. The germline V gene has CDR1 MNHNS and CDR2 SASEGT. The length of the CDR3 is 13 residues. The V and J ends lost 6 bases and 0 bases respectively, with 9 bases between them.

The receptor comes from a woman aged 45-65 years with glioma. This sample comprised PBMCs, obtained from a glioma patient treated with radiotherapy, temozolomide or both. This chain connects TRBV6-1 to TRBJ2-7, with D perhaps being TRBD1 or TRBD2 (5 bases each). Here the CDR3 DNA reads TGTGCCAGCAGACCCGGGACCTCCTACGAGCAGTACTTC. This gives the protein CASRPGTSYEQYF.